One sample yielded the 13 T cell receptor beta chains listed below, sequenced in a study of blood T cell repertoires in COVID-19. The method was immunoSEQ multiplex PCR; TCRdb's version includes in-frame clones alone and lacks a portion of them. The table lists about 140,000 clones, 75% to 85% of them singletons, with 4.5% in the top ten. Sequencing used peripheral blood. The receptors were gathered from a woman older than 75 with active or convalescent COVID-19.

A few counts support this clone. CDR3 sequence reads: CASSFRRPPSSYNEQFF. CDR3 sequence (DNA): TGTGCCAGCAGCTTCCGGAGGCCCCCGAGCTCCTACAATGAGCAGTTCTTC. The chain couples TRBV21-1 to TRBJ2-1; TRBD2, the D gene given by the table, was not confirmed from the DNA. TRBV21-1 is a pseudogene. This CDR3 contains 17 residues.

The rearrangement uses TRBV6-6 and TRBJ1-1, with TRBD1 identical over 7 bases. From germline, CDR1 is MNHNY and CDR2 SVGAGI (reference sequence). With V trimmed by 5 bases and J by 2 bases, 14 bases remained unmatched. The CDR3 sequence is 17 residues long. The CDR3 DNA reads as TGTGCCAGCAGTCTCAATGGCCTGGGACAGCTAAACACTGAAGCTTTCTTT. Its translation: CASSLNGLGQLNTEAFF.

The gene calls are TRBV27 and TRBJ2-5; 8 bases agree with TRBD2. J gave up 1 base and V 3 bases, and 7 bases lay outside the gene matches. Germline values: CDR1 MNHEY, CDR2 SMNVEV (reference sequence). This CDR3 spans 16 amino acids. The CDR3 coding sequence is TGTGCCAGCAGTTTCACCGGGACTAGATCCCAAGAGACCCAGTACTTC. It specifies CASSFTGTRSQETQYF.

The J gene is TRBJ1-4, the V gene TRBV27; D is unclear. Germline V gene sequence: CDR1 MNHEY, CDR2 SMNVEV (reference sequence). The CDR3 runs 16 residues. Deletions cut 2 bases from V and 5 bases from J, with 15 bases between. CDR3 residues: CASSLVTAARNEKLFF. The CDR3 DNA reads TGTGCCAGCAGTTTAGTTACGGCAGCGAGAAATGAAAAACTGTTTTTT.

The chain uses TRBV9 and TRBJ2-1, with D possibly matching TRBD1 (6 bases). The V gene lost 0 bases and the J gene lost 5 bases, with 12 bases spanning the gap. Germline V lookup: CDR1 SGDLS, CDR2 YYNGEE. The CDR3 has 15 amino acids. CDR3 residues: CASSVGGQRNNEQFF. The CDR3 DNA reads TGTGCCAGCAGCGTAGGGGGACAACGAAACAATGAGCAGTTCTTC.

This clone was detected only once. This rearrangement joins TRBV5-5 to TRBJ1-3, with a weak D call TRBD1 (5 bases). V was pared by 0 bases and J by 4 bases, with 14 bases between. The CDR3 runs 16 residues. Germline V lookup: CDR1 SGHKS, CDR2 YYEKEE (reference sequence). CDR3 loop: CASSLGGTSGGNTIYF. The CDR3 DNA sequence: TGTGCCAGCAGCTTGGGCGGGACCTCCGGGGGAAACACCATATATTTT.

V usage is TRBV5-1 and J usage is TRBJ1-6; 7 bases map to TRBD1. CDR1 is SGHRS, CDR2 YFSETQ, per germline. CDR3 size: 16 residues. Trimming took 3 bases from V and 6 from J; bases not matched to a gene: 9. CDR3 sequence (DNA): TGCGCCAGCAGCTGGGGACAGTCCCGGGGTAATTCACCCCTCCACTTT. It translates to CASSWGQSRGNSPLHF. Using reference TRBV5-1 and TRBJ1-6 for the parts outside the CDR3, the full variable domain is KAGVTQTPRYLIKTRGQQVTLSCSPISGHRSVSWYQQTPGQGLQFLFEYFSETQRNKGNFPGRFSGRQFSNSRSEMNVSTLELGDSALYLCASSWGQSRGNSPLHFGNGTRLTVT.

The chain has TRBV19 and TRBJ2-7; TRBD2 aligns across 7 bases. The CDR3 contains 15 residues. The trim removed 5 bases at V and 3 bases at J, leaving 10 bases unmatched. In germline, CDR1 is LNHDA, CDR2 SQIVND (reference sequence). Here the CDR3 DNA reads TGTGCCAGTAGTCCCGCGTACGGGGGGATCTACGAGCAGTACTTC. This gives the protein CASSPAYGGIYEQYF.

This clone was counted ten times or more. This chain connects TRBV28 to TRBJ1-2, with D unresolved. V lost 6 bases to trimming and J lost 7 bases, with 9 bases between them. The length of the CDR3 is 11 residues. CDR1 is MDHEN, CDR2 SYDVKM, per germline. CDR3 sequence reads: CASRPGSGYTF. CDR3 bases: TGTGCCAGCAGGCCGGGGTCTGGCTACACCTTC.

This clone was detected ten times or more. The chain couples TRBV30 to TRBJ1-2, with D possibly matching TRBD1 (6 bases). Trimming pared 5 bases from V and 7 bases from J, leaving 14 bases between. This CDR3 spans 12 amino acids. Germline CDR1 and CDR2: GTSNPN and SVGIG (reference sequence). The CDR3 here is CAWFAGGGGYTF. CDR3 nucleotide sequence: TGTGCCTGGTTCGCGGGGGGCGGTGGCTACACCTTC.

The chain is built from TRBV5-4 and TRBJ2-5, with D possibly matching TRBD2 (6 bases). The germline V gene encodes CDR1 SGHNT and CDR2 YYREEE (reference sequence). V lost 5 bases to trimming and J lost 1 base, with 15 bases between them. The CDR3 is made up of 15 amino acids. Here the CDR3 DNA reads TGTGCCAGCAGACCAGGCCGGGACTTCCAAGAGACCCAGTACTTC. As protein: CASRPGRDFQETQYF.

CDR3 sequence reads: CASSQPGTGDSNQPQHF. The CDR3 DNA follows: TGTGCCAGCAGCCAACCAGGGACAGGGGATAGCAATCAGCCCCAGCATTTT. This rearrangement joins TRBV14 to TRBJ1-5, with 10 bases identical to TRBD1. Germline CDR1 reads SGHDN; CDR2 reads FVKESK. Trimming at V came to 2 bases and at J to 0 bases, leaving 4 bases not matched to a gene. The CDR3 runs to 17 residues. Filled out from reference TRBV14 and TRBJ1-5, the complete variable domain reads EAGVTQFPSHSVIEKGQTVTLRCDPISGHDNLYWYRRVMGKEIKFLLHFVKESKQDESGMPNNRFLAERTGGTYSTLKVQPAELEDSGVYFCASSQPGTGDSNQPQHFGDGTRLSIL.

In DNA, the CDR3 is TGTGCCAGCAGTTACCGGTCACGCCAATCACCCCTCCACTTT. It specifies CASSYRSRQSPLHF. The chain carries TRBV6-5 and TRBJ1-6, with no clear D. Trimming stripped 2 bases from V and 10 bases from J, with 12 bases between. The V gene's germline CDR1 is MNHEY and CDR2 SVGAGI. This CDR3 is 14 amino acids long.